One sample yielded the 4 T cell receptor beta chains listed below, sequenced in a study of CD8+ T cells in alopecia areata. RNA was extracted and reverse transcribed into cDNA as the sequencing template. Assay: immunoSEQ multiplex PCR; the TCRdb copy retains only in-frame clones and omits some. The sample has roughly 280,000 clones; approximately 60% are singletons. Specified treatment: oral pan-JAK inhibitor, 5-10 mg twice daily. The source was CD4+ T cells sorted from blood, collected around week 54, from a patient treated with tofacitinib. Every receptor here comes from a human donor with alopecia areata.

The rearrangement links TRBV29-1 to TRBJ1-5; 7 bases are shared with TRBD1. Germline values: CDR1 SQVTM, CDR2 ANQGSEA. With 7 bases clipped from V and 4 bases from J, the junction kept 7 bases outside the gene matches. The CDR3 covers 13 residues. This CDR3 is CSASGTDNQPQHF. CDR3 DNA: TGCAGCGCCTCCGGGACAGATAATCAGCCCCAGCATTTT.

As DNA, the CDR3 is TGTGCCAGCAGCGTAGCCGGGACAGGGTGGGACCATGGCTACACCTTC. Translating it yields CASSVAGTGWDHGYTF. The rearrangement uses TRBV9 and TRBJ1-2, with 9 bases that match TRBD1. This CDR3 comprises 16 residues. V lost 0 bases to trimming and J lost 6 bases; unmatched junction nucleotides: 9. CDR1 and CDR2 (germline): SGDLS, YYNGEE.

The chain combines TRBV9 with TRBJ1-1; the D is unclear. Deletions cut 2 bases from V and 1 base from J, with 9 bases between. Per germline, CDR1 SGDLS and CDR2 YYNGEE. The CDR3 is 14 amino acids. CDR3 sequence reads: CASSVGFSNTEAFF. The CDR3 nucleotides read TGTGCCAGCAGCGTTGGGTTTTCGAACACTGAAGCTTTCTTT.

The gene calls are TRBV25-1 and TRBJ1-2; 8 positions agree with TRBD1. The germline V gene has CDR1 MGHDK and CDR2 SYGVNS. With V trimmed by 6 bases and J by 2 bases, 2 bases remained unmatched. The CDR3 length is 13 residues. The CDR3: CASRGQANYGYTF. The CDR3 nucleotides are TGTGCCAGCAGGGGACAGGCGAACTATGGCTACACCTTC.